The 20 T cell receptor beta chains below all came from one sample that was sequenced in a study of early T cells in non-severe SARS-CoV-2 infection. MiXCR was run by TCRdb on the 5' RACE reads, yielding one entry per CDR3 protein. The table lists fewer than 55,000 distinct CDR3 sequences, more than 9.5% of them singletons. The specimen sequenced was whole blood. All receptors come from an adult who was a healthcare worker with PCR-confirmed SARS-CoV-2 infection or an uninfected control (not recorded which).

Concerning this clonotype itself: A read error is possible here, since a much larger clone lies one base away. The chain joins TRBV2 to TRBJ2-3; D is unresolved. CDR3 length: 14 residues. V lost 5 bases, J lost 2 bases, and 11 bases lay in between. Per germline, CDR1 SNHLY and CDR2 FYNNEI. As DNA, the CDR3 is TGTGCCAGCAGTTGGAATAGCTACACAGATACGCAGTATTTT. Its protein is CASSWNSYTDTQYF.

In nucleotides, the CDR3 is TGCGCCAGCAGCTCGACTCGGCCGGGCGAGCAGTACTTC. Its protein product is CASSSTRPGEQYF. The chain carries TRBV5-1 and TRBJ2-7; D unclear. Germline CDR1 is SGHRS and CDR2 is YFSETQ. Trimming shortened V by 3 bases and J by 6 bases, and 13 bases separated the two germline ends. The CDR3 covers 13 residues.

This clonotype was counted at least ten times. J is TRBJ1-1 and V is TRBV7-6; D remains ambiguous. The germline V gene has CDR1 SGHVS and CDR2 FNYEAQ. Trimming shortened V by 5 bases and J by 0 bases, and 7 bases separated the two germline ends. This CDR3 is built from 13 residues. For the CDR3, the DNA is TGTGCCAGCAGCCCCGACTTGAACACTGAAGCTTTCTTT. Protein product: CASSPDLNTEAFF. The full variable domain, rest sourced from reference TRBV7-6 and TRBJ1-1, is GAGVSQSPRYKVTKRGQDVALRCDPISGHVSLYWYRQALGQGPEFLTYFNYEAQQDKSGLPNDRFSAERPEGSISTLTIQRTEQRDSAMYRCASSPDLNTEAFFGQGTRLTVV.

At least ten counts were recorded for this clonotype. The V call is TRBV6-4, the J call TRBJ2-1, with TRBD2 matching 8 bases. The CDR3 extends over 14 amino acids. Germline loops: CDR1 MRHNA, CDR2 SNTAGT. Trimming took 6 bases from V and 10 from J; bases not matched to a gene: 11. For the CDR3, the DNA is TGTGCCAGCAGCCTGCTGAGCGGGAGTAAAGAGCAGTTCTTC. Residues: CASSLLSGSKEQFF.

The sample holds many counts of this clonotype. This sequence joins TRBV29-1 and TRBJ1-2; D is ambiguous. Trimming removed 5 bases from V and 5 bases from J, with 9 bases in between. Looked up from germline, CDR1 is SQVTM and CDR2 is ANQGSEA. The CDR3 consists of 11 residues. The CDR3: CSVRSDYGYTF. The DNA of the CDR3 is TGCAGCGTTAGGTCAGATTATGGCTACACCTTC.

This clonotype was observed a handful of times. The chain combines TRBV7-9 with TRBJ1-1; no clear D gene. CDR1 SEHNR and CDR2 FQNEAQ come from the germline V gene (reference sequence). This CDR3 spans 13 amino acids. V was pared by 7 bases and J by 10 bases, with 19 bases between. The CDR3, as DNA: TGTGCCAGCAACCGATTGACCGCCGCGGGAGCTTTCTTT. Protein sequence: CASNRLTAAGAFF.

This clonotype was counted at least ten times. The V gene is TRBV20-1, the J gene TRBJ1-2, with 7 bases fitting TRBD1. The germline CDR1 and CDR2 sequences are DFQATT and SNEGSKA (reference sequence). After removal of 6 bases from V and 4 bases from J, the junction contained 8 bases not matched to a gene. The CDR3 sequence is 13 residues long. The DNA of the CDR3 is TGCAGTGCCTCACAGGGGAGGGTCTATGGCTACACCTTC. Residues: CSASQGRVYGYTF.

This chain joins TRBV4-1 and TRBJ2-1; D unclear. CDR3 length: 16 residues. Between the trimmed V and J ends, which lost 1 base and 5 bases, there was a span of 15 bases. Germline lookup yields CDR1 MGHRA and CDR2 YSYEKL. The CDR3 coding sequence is TGCGCCAGCAGCCAAGCAATAGGGAACATCGACAATGAGCAGTTCTTC. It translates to CASSQAIGNIDNEQFF.

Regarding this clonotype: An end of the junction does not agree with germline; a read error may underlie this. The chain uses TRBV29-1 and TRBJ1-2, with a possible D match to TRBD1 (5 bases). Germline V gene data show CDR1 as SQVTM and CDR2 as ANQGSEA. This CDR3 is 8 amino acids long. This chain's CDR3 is CSVDSLVF. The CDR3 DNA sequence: TGCAGCGTAGACAGCCTGGTCTTC.

The CDR3 DNA reads TGTGCCAGCAGTTATGTTAGGAAAGAGACCCAGTACTTC. It is translated as CASSYVRKETQYF. The gene calls are TRBV6-2 or TRBV6-3 and TRBJ2-5; D unclear. This CDR3 region has 13 residues. The V end was cut by 3 bases, the J end by 3 bases, with 8 bases between. Germline V gene sequence: CDR1 MNHEY, CDR2 SVGEGT.

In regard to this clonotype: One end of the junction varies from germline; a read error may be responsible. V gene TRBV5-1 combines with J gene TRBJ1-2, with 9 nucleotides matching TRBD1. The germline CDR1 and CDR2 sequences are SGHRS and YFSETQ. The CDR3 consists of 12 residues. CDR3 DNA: TGCACCAGCCGGGACAGGGCCTATGGCTACACCTTC. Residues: CTSRDRAYGYTF.

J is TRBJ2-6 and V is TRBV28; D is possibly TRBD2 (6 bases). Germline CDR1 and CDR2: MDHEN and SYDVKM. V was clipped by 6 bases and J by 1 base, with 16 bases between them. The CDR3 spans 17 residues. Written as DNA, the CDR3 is TGTGCCAGCAGCCCTAGGCGGGGCCTGTCTGGGGCCAACGTCCTGACTTTC. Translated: CASSPRRGLSGANVLTF.

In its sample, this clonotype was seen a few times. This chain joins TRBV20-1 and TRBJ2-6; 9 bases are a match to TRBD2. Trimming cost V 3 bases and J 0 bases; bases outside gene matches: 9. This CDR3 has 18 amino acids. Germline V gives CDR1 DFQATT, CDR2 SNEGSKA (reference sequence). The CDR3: CSASSGTSIYSGANVLTF. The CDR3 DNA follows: TGCAGTGCTAGCTCCGGGACTAGCATTTACTCTGGGGCCAACGTCCTGACTTTC.

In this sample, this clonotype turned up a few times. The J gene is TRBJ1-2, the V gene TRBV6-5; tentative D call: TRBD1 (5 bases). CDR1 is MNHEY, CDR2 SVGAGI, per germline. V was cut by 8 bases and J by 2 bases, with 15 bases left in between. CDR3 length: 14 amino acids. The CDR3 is CASSSGRGNYGYTF. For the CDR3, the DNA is TGTGCCAGCTCGTCAGGGCGGGGAAACTATGGCTACACCTTC.

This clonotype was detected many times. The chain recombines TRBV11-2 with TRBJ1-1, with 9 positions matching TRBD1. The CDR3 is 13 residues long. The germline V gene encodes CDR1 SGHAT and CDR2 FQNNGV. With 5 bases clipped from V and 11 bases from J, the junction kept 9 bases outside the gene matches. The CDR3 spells CASSLLRTGDAFF. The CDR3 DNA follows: TGTGCCAGCAGCCTACTTAGGACAGGGGATGCTTTCTTT.

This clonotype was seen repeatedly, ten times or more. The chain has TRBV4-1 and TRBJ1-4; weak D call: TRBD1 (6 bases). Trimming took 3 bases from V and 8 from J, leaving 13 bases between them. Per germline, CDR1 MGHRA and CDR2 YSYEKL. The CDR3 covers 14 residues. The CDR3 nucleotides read TGCGCCAGCAGCCAGGGGGGCCTCCAGGAAAAACTGTTTTTT. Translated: CASSQGGLQEKLFF.

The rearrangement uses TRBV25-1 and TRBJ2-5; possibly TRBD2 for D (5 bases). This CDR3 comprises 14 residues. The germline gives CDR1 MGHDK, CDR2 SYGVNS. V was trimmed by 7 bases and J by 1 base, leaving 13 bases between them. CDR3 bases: TGTGCCAGCACCGGCAAGCGGTTCCAAGAGACCCAGTACTTC. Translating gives CASTGKRFQETQYF.

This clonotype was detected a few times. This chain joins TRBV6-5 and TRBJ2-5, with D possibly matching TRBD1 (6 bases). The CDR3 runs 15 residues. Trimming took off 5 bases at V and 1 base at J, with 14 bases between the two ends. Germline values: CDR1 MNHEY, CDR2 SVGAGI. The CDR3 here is CASSPSGTTQETQYF. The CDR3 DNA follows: TGTGCCAGCAGTCCCTCCGGGACAACCCAAGAGACCCAGTACTTC.

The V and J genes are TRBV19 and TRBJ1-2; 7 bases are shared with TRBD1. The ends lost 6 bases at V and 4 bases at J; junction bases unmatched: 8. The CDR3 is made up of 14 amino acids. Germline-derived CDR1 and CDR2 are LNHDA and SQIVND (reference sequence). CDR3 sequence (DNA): TGTGCCAGTAGGCCGGGACAGTTGGGCTATGGCTACACCTTC. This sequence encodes CASRPGQLGYGYTF.

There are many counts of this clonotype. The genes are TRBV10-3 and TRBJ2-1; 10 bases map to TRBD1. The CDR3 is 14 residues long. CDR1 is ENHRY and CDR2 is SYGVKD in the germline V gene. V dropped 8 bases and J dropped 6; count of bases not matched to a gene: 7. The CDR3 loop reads CAIRPWDRGNEQFF. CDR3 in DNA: TGTGCCATCCGTCCTTGGGACAGGGGCAATGAGCAGTTCTTC.